This TCR beta chain came from a study of T-cell reconstitution after alpha-beta-depleted transplantation in children. Notes on the study in general: Roughly two months post-transplant, alpha-beta T cells reportedly originated from several hundred graft clones that had expanded. After one year, T-cell counts and TCRbeta diversity mostly came from new T cells. There were some patients whose high TCRbeta diversity at day 60 came from surviving recipient T cells and thymic progenitors.

TCRbeta library preparation incorporated unique molecular identifiers. One entry per CDR3 protein results from TCRdb running MiXCR on the PCR reads. This table holds fewer than 350,000 distinct CDR3 sequences, about 9.5% found once. This clonotype was recorded many times. Its antigen is unknown. Germline lookup yields CDR1 MDHEN and CDR2 SYDVKM. The CDR3 has 15 residues. V was clipped by 0 bases and J by 8 bases; unmatched bases: 6. The material was PBMCs, obtained before TCRalphabeta/CD19-depleted stem cell transplant. The TCR sequence derives from a boy under two years old with acute myeloid leukemia, due to receive a stem cell transplant. The V call is TRBV28, the J call TRBJ1-4; 7 bases agree with TRBD1. CDR3: CASSLWTGQQEKLFF. CDR3 nucleotides: TGTGCCAGCAGTTTATGGACAGGGCAGCAAGAAAAACTGTTTTTT.